This is a list of T cell receptor beta chains from one sample in a study of identifying expanded T cells in peripheral blood. Method: immunoSEQ multiplex PCR; TCRdb's copy keeps in-frame clones and lacks some. The repertoire has some 100,000 clones, roughly 88% of them found once; the top ten carry just over 5.5%. Sequenced: blood. The receptor set was obtained from a person between 18 and 75 years old in good health. The CDR3 runs from the conserved cysteine through the conserved F or W. D genes are given only for firm matches.

J gene | V gene | D gene | CDR3 DNA | CDR3 protein
TRBJ2-6 | TRBV18 | - | TGTGCCAGCTCACCTGGGCAGGGACCCTCTGGGGCCAACGTCCTGACTTTC | CASSPGQGPSGANVLTF
TRBJ1-1 | TRBV5-1 | - | TGCGCCAGCAGCTTGGGGTCCGGTTGGACAGCGACGAACACTGAAGCTTTCTTT | CASSLGSGWTATNTEAFF
TRBJ2-2 | TRBV27 | - | TGTGCCAGCAACACAGTGGGGACCGGGGAGCTGTTTTTT | CASNTVGTGELFF
TRBJ1-5 | TRBV6-6 | - | TGTGCCAGCAGTTACTTCCAGGGACCTAATCAGCCCCAGCATTTT | CASSYFQGPNQPQHF
TRBJ2-7 | TRBV11-2 | TRBD2 | TGTGCCAGCAGCTTAGGCAGTGGACTAGCGGGAGGAAACTACGAGCAGTACTTC | CASSLGSGLAGGNYEQYF
TRBJ1-1 | TRBV6-6 | - | TGTGCCAGCAGTTTCGGGACTCCCTGGGGCACTGAAGCTTTCTTT | CASSFGTPWGTEAFF
TRBJ1-5 | TRBV4-1 | TRBD1 | TGCGCCAGCAGCCAAGTTAGAGGGGGCGGTGATCAGCCCCAGCATTTT | CASSQVRGGGDQPQHF
TRBJ2-1 | TRBV2 | TRBD2 | TGTGCCAGCAGTGAGACTAGCGGGGGTAACAATGAGCAGTTCTTC | CASSETSGGNNEQFF
TRBJ2-1 | TRBV5-4 | TRBD2 | TGTGCCAGCAGCTTGCCGGCTAGCGGGGCCCACAATGAGCAGTTCTTC | CASSLPASGAHNEQFF
TRBJ1-6 | TRBV30 | - | TGTGCCTGGAGTGGAAGGTCTGGGGGGGGTCGGTCACCCCTCCACTTT | CAWSGRSGGGRSPLHF
TRBJ1-2 | TRBV6-1 | TRBD1 | TGTGCCAGCAGTGAAATTCGGGGACAGGGCCTTAACTATGGCTACACCTTC | CASSEIRGQGLNYGYTF
TRBJ1-2 | TRBV18 | - | TGTGCCAGCTCCACAACCCAGGTTGATGGCTACACCTTC | CASSTTQVDGYTF
TRBJ1-1 | TRBV30 | - | TGTGCCTGGACCTCCGGGCACTCGAACACTGAAGCTTTCTTT | CAWTSGHSNTEAFF
TRBJ2-1 | TRBV4-1 | TRBD2 | TGCGCCAGCAGCCTACTGACTAGCGGCGCCTACAATGAGCAGTTCTTC | CASSLLTSGAYNEQFF
TRBJ1-2 | TRBV13 | TRBD1 | TGTGCCAGCAGCTTAGGCGGACAGGGTGGAGGCTACACCTTC | CASSLGGQGGGYTF
TRBJ2-7 | TRBV14 | - | TGTGCCAGCAGCCAAAATCCGGCAGTCTCCTACGAGCAGTACTTC | CASSQNPAVSYEQYF
TRBJ2-7 | TRBV6-5 | - | TGTGCCAGCAGTTACTCGGGTACAGGGTTCTACGAGCAGTACTTC | CASSYSGTGFYEQYF
TRBJ1-2 | TRBV7-2 | - | TGTGCCAGCAGCTTAGATACGAGCCCCAGGGGCTATGGCTACACCTTC | CASSLDTSPRGYGYTF
TRBJ1-1 | TRBV2 | - | TGTGCCAGCAGTATCGAACAGGGAAAGAACACTGAAGCTTTCTTT | CASSIEQGKNTEAFF
TRBJ1-2 | TRBV13 | TRBD1 | TGTGCCAGCAGCGCCCGGGACAGGGGAAACTATGGCTACACCTTC | CASSARDRGNYGYTF
TRBJ1-1 | TRBV30 | TRBD1 | TGTGCCTGGAGTCCACGGACAGGGGCCACTGAAGCTTTCTTT | CAWSPRTGATEAFF
TRBJ2-5 | TRBV6-6 | TRBD2 | TGTGCCAGCAGTCCAAACGGACTAGTCCAAGAGACCCAGTACTTC | CASSPNGLVQETQYF